The clone carrying this T cell receptor beta chain was found once. This specimen belongs to a study of blood T cell repertoires in COVID-19. Across the study: Acute and convalescent COVID-19 specimens originated in the United States, Italy and Spain. Sample material is recorded as cDNA or gDNA derived from T cells, B-cell-depleted T cells, or PBMCs.

How the authors handled the data: Amplification of reference gene primers was used by the study to estimate nucleated cell counts. Produced via immunoSEQ multiplex PCR; TCRdb's table is partial and in-frame only. V, J and clone size derive from that table, while D and trimming were established from the DNA sequence. The data contain 85,000 to 95,000 clones, around 87% of them seen just once; the ten biggest clones take up 7% to 9%. CDR3 length: 12 residues. Trimming pared 5 bases from V and 3 bases from J, leaving 4 bases between. Germline values: CDR1 SGHVS, CDR2 FNYEAQ. This receptor was obtained from a human donor with acute or convalescent COVID-19. The donor label of this sample is uncertain. Material: peripheral blood. The rearrangement joins TRBV7-6 to TRBJ2-2; the D is unclear. CDR3 protein: CASSPDTGELFF. CDR3 coding DNA: TGTGCCAGCAGCCCGGACACCGGGGAGCTGTTTTTT.